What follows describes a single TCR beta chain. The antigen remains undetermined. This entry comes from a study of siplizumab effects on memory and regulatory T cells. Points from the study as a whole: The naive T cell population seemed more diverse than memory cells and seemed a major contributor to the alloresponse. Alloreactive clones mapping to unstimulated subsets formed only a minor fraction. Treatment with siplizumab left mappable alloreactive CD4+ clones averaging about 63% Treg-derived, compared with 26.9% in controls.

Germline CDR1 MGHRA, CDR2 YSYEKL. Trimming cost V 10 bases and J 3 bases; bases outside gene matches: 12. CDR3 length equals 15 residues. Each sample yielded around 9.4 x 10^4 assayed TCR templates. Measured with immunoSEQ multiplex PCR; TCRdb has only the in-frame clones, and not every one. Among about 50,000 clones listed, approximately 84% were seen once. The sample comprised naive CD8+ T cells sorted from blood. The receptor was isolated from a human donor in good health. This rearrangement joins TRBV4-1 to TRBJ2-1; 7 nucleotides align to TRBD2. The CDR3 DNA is TGCGCCACCCGCTCCGGACTAGAAAACTACAATGAGCAGTTCTTC. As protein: CATRSGLENYNEQFF.